The TCR beta chain described here comes from a study of a mutant IDH1 vaccine in newly diagnosed glioma. Study information: Radiotherapy alone preceded vaccination by 4-6 weeks; alternatively, vaccination started with temozolomide cycles. Treated patients had a mean age of around 40 years and a sex split that was approximately 62% male and about 38% female.

TCRdb keeps only in-frame clones here, not all; method: immunoSEQ multiplex PCR. The sample contains some 30,000 clones, 79% of which appear only once. The CDR3 is 12 amino acids. Germline V CDR1 and CDR2: SGHDT, YYEEEE. As concerns this clone: What it recognizes is unknown.

Time point meaning: week 35, safety follow-up. Vaccine doses each comprised 300 ug of mutant IDH1 20-mer peptide, with topical imiquimod. The sequencing here drew on PBMCs, taken from a glioma patient whose treatment included an IDH1 peptide vaccine. The receptor comes from a woman aged 25-40 years with glioma. Some clones in this sample may be carry-over from other donors' samples. This chain connects TRBV5-6 to TRBJ2-5, with D perhaps matching TRBD2 (6 bases). Near its end, the DNA agrees better with TRBJ2-7, so the J call may be wrong. The CDR3 loop reads CASSPPGGEQYF. In nucleotides, the CDR3 is TGTGCCAGCAGCCCCCCCGGGGGCGAGCAGTACTTC.